This T cell receptor (beta chain) was captured in a study of graft-versus-host responses after intestinal transplantation. In the study overall: Multivisceral, liver-intestinal, or isolated intestinal grafts went to recipients. Study-wide findings and caveats: An association linked early post-transplant HvG declines with peak circulating GvH clone levels.

CDR1 and CDR2 from the germline V gene are SEHNR and FQNEAQ (reference sequence). The germline V and J ends were trimmed by 6 bases and 3 bases, with 17 bases remaining between them. The CDR3 length is 16 residues. The repertoire was sequenced with immunoSEQ multiplex PCR; TCRdb's copy has only in-frame clones and lacks some. The data contain over 70,000 clones, about 90% of them singletons. With respect to this clone: Antigen: not known.

The chain recombines TRBV7-9 with TRBJ2-2; maybe TRBD1 (5 bases). Sequencing was performed on unstimulated CD8+ T cells sorted from spleen or lymph node cells, taken before transplant. This receptor was obtained from a human donor who was the organ donor for an intestinal transplant. The CDR3 is CASRRQQRRYTGELFF. CDR3 bases: TGTGCCAGCAGACGACAGCAGAGAAGATACACCGGGGAGCTGTTTTTT.